The sequence of this T cell receptor (beta chain) was determined in a study of cytomegalovirus exposure and HLA in healthy donors. Study-wide results and caveats: An analysis was carried out at a later point. It showed that HLA-associated TCR beta chains were more clonally expanded than equally common non-associated chains.

The PCR was carried out with 60 Vbeta primers and 13 Jbeta primers. TCRdb keeps only in-frame clones here, not all; method: immunoSEQ multiplex PCR. The table includes about 120,000 clones, 70% to 80% detected once. As concerns this clone: Its antigen is unidentified.

Sequencing was carried out using PBMCs. The TCR originated in a female donor in good health and CMV-seronegative.

The CDR3 sequence is CASSLGQGTGNEKLFF. The CDR3 DNA reads as TGTGCCAGCAGTTTGGGACAGGGTACGGGTAATGAAAAACTGTTTTTT. The V call is TRBV27, the J call TRBJ1-4; TRBD1 matches 9 bases. Germline CDR1 MNHEY, CDR2 SMNVEV (reference sequence). This CDR3 comprises 16 residues. With 3 bases clipped from V and 4 bases from J, the junction kept 6 bases outside the gene matches.